The clone carrying this T cell receptor (beta chain) was counted between two and nine times. Its antigen remains unknown. This CDR3 spans 14 amino acids. V dropped 2 bases and J dropped 4 bases, with 10 bases sitting between them. Germline V gives CDR1 LGHNA, CDR2 YSLEER. The sample is drawn from a study of blood T cells in healthy people across ages. Overall study findings and caveats: Long-lived donors carried more naive CD4+ cells and greater diversity than aged donors. While age rose, TCR beta diversity per million T cells dropped in a roughly linear way.

A J-beta primer mix and a sample-barcoded 5' primer were used in a second PCR of roughly 6 to 11 cycles. Each cDNA molecule was tagged by a template-switch adaptor with 12 random nucleotides. Sequencing of every sample gave 2.5 million or more CDR3-containing paired-end reads. TCRdb passed the 5' RACE reads through MiXCR, listing each CDR3 protein once. The sample lists 700,000 or so distinct CDR3 sequences; about 43% were seen once. The sequenced sample was blood. The gene calls are TRBV4-3 and TRBJ2-3; D possibly corresponds to TRBD2 (5 bases). The sequence derives from an older man in good health. CDR3 coding DNA: TGCGCCAGCAGCCAAACTAGGAGGTCAGATACGCAGTATTTT. Amino acids: CASSQTRRSDTQYF.